The clone carrying this T cell receptor beta chain was picked up one time. The target antigen is unknown. Measured with immunoSEQ multiplex PCR; TCRdb has only the in-frame clones, and not every one. This sample carries some 20,000 clones, around four fifths of them seen once, and the ten largest clones take about 19%. Each population, CD4+ and CD8+ cells, was isolated by positive magnetic bead selection and checked for purity by flow cytometry. This sample was taken from a study of somatic mutations in cytotoxic T cells in rheumatoid arthritis. Study findings and constraints: For rheumatoid arthritis patients, CD8+ clonality increased with age, whereas it did not in healthy controls.

Per germline, CDR1 WSHSY and CDR2 SAAADI. The CDR3 extends over 14 amino acids. V gave up 3 bases and J gave up 5 bases; unmatched junction bases: 3. The sequenced sample was CD8+ T cells sorted from blood. The source is a woman in her sixties in good health. The gene calls are TRBV10-2 and TRBJ2-1, with 8 nucleotides matching TRBD2. CDR3: CASSDILADNEQFF. In DNA, the CDR3 is TGCGCCAGCAGTGACATACTAGCGGACAATGAGCAGTTCTTC.